One sample yielded the 21 T cell receptor beta chains listed below, sequenced in a study of cytomegalovirus exposure and HLA in healthy donors. Primers for the PCR totalled 60 Vbeta and 13 Jbeta. Using immunoSEQ multiplex PCR, the repertoire was profiled, and TCRdb retains in-frame clones only, with some absent. The profile shows approximately 130,000 clones, 76% of them singletons. The sequenced sample was PBMCs. The receptor source for this set is a female donor in good health and CMV-seropositive.

This chain links TRBV7-6 with TRBJ2-1; the match to TRBD2 covers 7 bases. CDR1 and CDR2 (germline): SGHVS, FNYEAQ. Germline trimming cut 3 bases from V and 5 bases from J; bases unmatched to any gene: 7. This CDR3 is built from 15 residues. Written as DNA, the CDR3 is TGTGCCAGCAGCTTGTTTGCGGGAGACCACAATGAGCAGTTCTTC. It encodes CASSLFAGDHNEQFF.

This clone was seen only a few times. V usage is TRBV12-2 and J usage is TRBJ1-1; the table's D gene call, TRBD1, was not cross checked with the DNA. TRBV12-2 is labeled a pseudogene. The CDR3 sequence is 16 residues long. CDR3 sequence reads: CASRLATGVENTEAFF. CDR3 bases: TGTGCAAGTCGCTTAGCCACAGGGGTAGAGAACACTGAAGCTTTCTTT.

This sequence joins TRBV19 and TRBJ1-5; D perhaps matches TRBD1 (5 bases). Germline V gene lookup returns CDR1 LNHDA and CDR2 SQIVND (reference sequence). V lost 5 bases and J 8 bases, leaving 19 bases between the germline ends. The CDR3 sequence is 15 residues long. CDR3 coding DNA: TGTGCCAGTAGTTATCAACAGGTGCTCAAAGAGCCCCAGCATTTT. Translated: CASSYQQVLKEPQHF.

V usage is TRBV28 and J usage is TRBJ1-1, with 9 bases that match TRBD1. The V segment lost 1 base and the J segment 5 bases; nucleotides outside the gene matches: 2. The CDR3 is 14 amino acids. From germline, CDR1 is MDHEN and CDR2 SYDVKM. The CDR3 is CASSLLQGATEAFF. CDR3 nucleotides: TGTGCCAGCAGTTTATTACAGGGGGCAACTGAAGCTTTCTTT.

The V gene is TRBV28, the J gene TRBJ1-6; D unresolved. V dropped 3 bases and J dropped 9 bases, with 6 bases sitting between them. CDR3 length equals 12 residues. CDR1 is MDHEN and CDR2 is SYDVKM in the germline V gene. The CDR3, as DNA: TGTGCCAGCAGTTTGACACTTTCACCCCTCCACTTT. It specifies CASSLTLSPLHF.

J is TRBJ2-1 and V is TRBV5-1; TRBD2 matches at 7 bases. Germline V gene lookup returns CDR1 SGHRS and CDR2 YFSETQ. Germline trimming cut 2 bases from V and 5 bases from J; bases unmatched to any gene: 4. The CDR3 loop spans 14 amino acids. CDR3 residues: CASSFVGGNNEQFF. In DNA form, the CDR3 reads TGCGCCAGCAGCTTTGTGGGAGGGAACAATGAGCAGTTCTTC.

The rearrangement joins TRBV28 to TRBJ2-7, with 7 positions matching TRBD1. Germline-derived CDR1 and CDR2 are MDHEN and SYDVKM. The CDR3 covers 15 residues. Unmatched junction bases numbered 8, after V lost 6 bases and J lost 0 bases. The CDR3 DNA reads TGTGCCAGCAGGAGACAGGGATTAGTCTCCTACGAGCAGTACTTC. The encoded protein is CASRRQGLVSYEQYF.

The genes are TRBV5-4 and TRBJ1-4; 7 bases map to TRBD1. CDR3 length: 15 residues. V gave up 2 bases and J gave up 4 bases; unmatched junction bases: 5. From germline, CDR1 is SGHNT and CDR2 YYREEE (reference sequence). CDR3 bases: TGTGCCAGCAGCTTAGGGGGCCCAAGTAATGAAAAACTGTTTTTT. This encodes CASSLGGPSNEKLFF. Full variable domain (outside the CDR3, taken from reference TRBV5-4 and TRBJ1-4): ETGVTQSPTHLIKTRGQQVTLRCSSQSGHNTVSWYQQALGQGPQFIFQYYREEENGRGNFPPRFSGLQFPNYSSELNVNALELDDSALYLCASSLGGPSNEKLFFGSGTQLSVL.

This rearrangement joins TRBV7-7 to TRBJ2-2; D remains ambiguous. V was trimmed by 5 bases and J by 6 bases, leaving 7 bases between them. CDR3 size: 12 residues. Germline assignment: CDR1 SSHAT and CDR2 FNYEAQ (reference sequence). CDR3 amino acids: CASSPPSGELFF. CDR3 sequence (DNA): TGTGCCAGCAGCCCTCCCTCCGGGGAGCTGTTTTTT.

This chain connects TRBV28 to TRBJ1-2; D may be TRBD1 (6 bases). The CDR3 extends over 14 amino acids. Trimming cost V 6 bases and J 4 bases, with 15 bases left between them. Germline CDR1 MDHEN, CDR2 SYDVKM. The CDR3, as DNA: TGTGCCAGCAGGGTAGGGGGGGGCGGCTATGGCTACACCTTC. This translates into CASRVGGGGYGYTF.

This clone was seen only once. The chain uses TRBV5-8 and TRBJ1-1; 7 positions match TRBD1. Germline V gives CDR1 SGHTS, CDR2 YDEGEE. The V gene end was trimmed by 0 bases and the J gene end by 4 bases; junction bases not matched to a gene: 0. The CDR3 sequence is 13 residues long. CDR3 nucleotide sequence: TGTGCCAGCAGCTTGGACAGGGGCACTGAAGCTTTCTTT. It codes for CASSLDRGTEAFF.

The rearrangement links TRBV29-1 to TRBJ1-2; 7 positions agree with TRBD1. V gave up 0 bases and J gave up 8 bases; unmatched junction bases: 9. This CDR3 is built from 14 residues. The germline CDR1 and CDR2 sequences are SQVTM and ANQGSEA. CDR3 loop: CSVEDGTVGGGYTF. CDR3 nucleotides: TGCAGCGTTGAAGACGGGACAGTCGGTGGGGGCTACACCTTC.

The chain recombines TRBV21-1 with TRBJ2-2; the D call of TRBD2 is as the table states it, not checked on the DNA. TRBV21-1 is listed as a pseudogene. The CDR3 consists of 16 residues. The CDR3 DNA reads as TGTGCCAGCAGTTCAAATGGGACTAGCCCTGGTGGGGAGCTGTTTTTT. Translating it yields CASSSNGTSPGGELFF.

In DNA form, the CDR3 reads TGTGCCAGCAGCTTAGCGCTAGCGGGGGGTTACAATGAGCAGTTCTTC. This codes for CASSLALAGGYNEQFF. V and J are TRBV7-6 and TRBJ2-1; 11 bases line up with TRBD2. The V gene's germline CDR1 is SGHVS and CDR2 FNYEAQ. J gave up 4 bases and V 0 bases, and 2 bases lay outside the gene matches. This CDR3 has 16 amino acids.

This chain connects TRBV2 to TRBJ2-2, with TRBD2 as a possible D gene (6 bases). The CDR3 contains 16 residues. Trimming stripped 6 bases from V and 9 bases from J, with 23 bases between. Germline V gene data show CDR1 as SNHLY and CDR2 as FYNNEI. CDR3 sequence reads: CASSFYEGGLLRELFF. CDR3 coding DNA: TGTGCCAGCAGCTTCTATGAGGGAGGTCTGCTCAGGGAGCTGTTTTTT.

This clone has just one count. Other DNA sequences from this sample encode an identical CDR3 as well. DNA of the CDR3: TGTGCCAGCAGTTCCCCGGACTCCACTGAAGCTTTCTTT. Encoded protein: CASSSPDSTEAFF. The chain combines TRBV28 with TRBJ1-1; no definite D call. This CDR3 contains 13 residues. Germline CDR1 MDHEN, CDR2 SYDVKM. Trimming removed 4 bases at V and 4 bases at J, with 10 bases between.

V gene TRBV28 combines with J gene TRBJ1-5, with TRBD1 identical over 7 bases. V was clipped by 6 bases and J by 7 bases; unmatched bases: 6. The CDR3 length is 13 residues. The germline V gene has CDR1 MDHEN and CDR2 SYDVKM. The CDR3 nucleotides read TGTGCCAGCAGGGAAACAGGGGAACAGCCCCAGCATTTT. This sequence encodes CASRETGEQPQHF.

The rearrangement links TRBV4-1 to TRBJ1-2; D is perhaps TRBD1 (6 bases). V lost 2 bases, J lost 6 bases, and 16 bases lay in between. The CDR3 totals 15 residues. Germline V gene data show CDR1 as MGHRA and CDR2 as YSYEKL. The CDR3 here is CASSQKTTGWDGYTF. The DNA for the CDR3 is TGCGCCAGCAGCCAAAAAACTACAGGGTGGGATGGCTACACCTTC.

The chain joins TRBV5-4 to TRBJ2-5; no firm D call. The CDR3 totals 15 residues. The germline gives CDR1 SGHNT, CDR2 YYREEE (reference sequence). The V end was cut by 1 base, the J end by 2 bases, with 12 bases between. This chain's CDR3 is CASSLSQAAQETQYF. DNA for the CDR3: TGTGCCAGCAGCTTGTCTCAGGCAGCTCAAGAGACCCAGTACTTC. Complete variable domain (other parts from reference TRBV5-4 and TRBJ2-5): ETGVTQSPTHLIKTRGQQVTLRCSSQSGHNTVSWYQQALGQGPQFIFQYYREEENGRGNFPPRFSGLQFPNYSSELNVNALELDDSALYLCASSLSQAAQETQYFGPGTRLLVL.

J is TRBJ1-2 and V is TRBV28, with no clear D. From germline, CDR1 is MDHEN and CDR2 SYDVKM. The CDR3 is 16 amino acids. Trimming shortened V by 3 bases and J by 3 bases, and 17 bases separated the two germline ends. The CDR3 nucleotides are TGTGCCAGCAGTTTGAAGCGGCACAGCTTGGACTATGGCTACACCTTC. The encoded protein is CASSLKRHSLDYGYTF.

V gene TRBV29-1 combines with J gene TRBJ2-7; a possible D gene is TRBD1 (6 bases). The CDR3 has 15 amino acids. Between the trimmed V and J ends, which lost 3 bases and 3 bases, there was a span of 18 bases. Germline V gene lookup returns CDR1 SQVTM and CDR2 ANQGSEA. CDR3 amino acids: CSVELDSKTYYEQYF. For the CDR3, the DNA is TGCAGCGTTGAGCTGGACAGCAAGACCTACTACGAGCAGTACTTC.